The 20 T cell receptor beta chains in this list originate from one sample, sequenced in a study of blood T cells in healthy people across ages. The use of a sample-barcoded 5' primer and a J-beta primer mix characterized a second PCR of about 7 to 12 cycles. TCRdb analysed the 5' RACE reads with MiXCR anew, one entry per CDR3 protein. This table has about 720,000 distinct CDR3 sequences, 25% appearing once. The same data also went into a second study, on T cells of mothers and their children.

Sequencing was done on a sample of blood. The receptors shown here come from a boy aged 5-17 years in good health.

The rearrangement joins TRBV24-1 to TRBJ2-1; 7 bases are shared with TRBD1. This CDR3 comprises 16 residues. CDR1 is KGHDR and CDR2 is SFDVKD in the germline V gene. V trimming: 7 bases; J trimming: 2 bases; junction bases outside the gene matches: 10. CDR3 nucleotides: TGTGCCACCAGCCCAGAGAGACAGGGTCCCTACAATGAGCAGTTCTTC. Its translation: CATSPERQGPYNEQFF.

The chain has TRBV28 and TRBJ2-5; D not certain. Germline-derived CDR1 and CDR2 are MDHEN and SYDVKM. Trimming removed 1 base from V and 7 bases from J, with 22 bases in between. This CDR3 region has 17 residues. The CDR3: CASSLYVDKTGLGTQYF. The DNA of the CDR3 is TGTGCCAGCAGTTTATATGTAGACAAAACGGGTCTGGGGACCCAGTACTTC.

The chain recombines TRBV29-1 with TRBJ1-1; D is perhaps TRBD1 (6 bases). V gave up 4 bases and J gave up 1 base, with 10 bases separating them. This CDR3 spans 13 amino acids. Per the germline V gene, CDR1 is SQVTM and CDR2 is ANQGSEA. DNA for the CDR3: TGCAGCGTTGTGGGGGCCCCGAACACTGAAGCTTTCTTT. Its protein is CSVVGAPNTEAFF.

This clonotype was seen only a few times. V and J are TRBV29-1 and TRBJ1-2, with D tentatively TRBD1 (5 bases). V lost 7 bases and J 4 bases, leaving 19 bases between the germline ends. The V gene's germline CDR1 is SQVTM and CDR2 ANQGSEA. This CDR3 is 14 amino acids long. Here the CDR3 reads CSAVPGFGGYGYTF. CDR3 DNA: TGCAGCGCTGTTCCGGGCTTTGGGGGCTATGGCTACACCTTC. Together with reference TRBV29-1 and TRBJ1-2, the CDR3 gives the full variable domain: SAVISQKPSRDICQRGTSLTIQCQVDSQVTMMFWYRQQPGQSLTLIATANQGSEATYESGFVIDKFPISRPNLTFSTLTVSNMSPEDSSIYLCSAVPGFGGYGYTFGSGTRLTVV.

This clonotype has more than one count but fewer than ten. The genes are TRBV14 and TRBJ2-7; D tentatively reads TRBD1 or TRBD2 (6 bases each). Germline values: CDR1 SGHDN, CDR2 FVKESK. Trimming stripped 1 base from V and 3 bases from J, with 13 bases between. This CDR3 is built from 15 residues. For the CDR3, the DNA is TGTGCCAGCAGCCAAGTCCGAGGGGGGAACTACGAGCAGTACTTC. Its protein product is CASSQVRGGNYEQYF.

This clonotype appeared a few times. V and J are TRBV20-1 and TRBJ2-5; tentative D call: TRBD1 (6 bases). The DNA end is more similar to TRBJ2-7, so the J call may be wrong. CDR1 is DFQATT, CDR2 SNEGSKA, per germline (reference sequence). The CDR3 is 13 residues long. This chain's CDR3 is CSAPVEGVYEQYF. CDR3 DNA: TGCAGTGCCCCAGTTGAGGGGGTCTACGAGCAGTACTTC.

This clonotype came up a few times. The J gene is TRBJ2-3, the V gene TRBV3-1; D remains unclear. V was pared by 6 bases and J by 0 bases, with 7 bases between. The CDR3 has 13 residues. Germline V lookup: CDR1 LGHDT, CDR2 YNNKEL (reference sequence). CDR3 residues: CASSPASTDTQYF. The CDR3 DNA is TGTGCCAGCAGTCCCGCTAGCACAGATACGCAGTATTTT.

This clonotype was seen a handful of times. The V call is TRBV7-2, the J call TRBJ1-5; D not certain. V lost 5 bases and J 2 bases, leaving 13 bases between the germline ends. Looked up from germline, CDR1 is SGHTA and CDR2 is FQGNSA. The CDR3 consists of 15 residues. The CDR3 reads CASSPVWGRNQPQHF. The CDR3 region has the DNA TGTGCCAGCAGCCCGGTTTGGGGTCGCAATCAGCCCCAGCATTTT.

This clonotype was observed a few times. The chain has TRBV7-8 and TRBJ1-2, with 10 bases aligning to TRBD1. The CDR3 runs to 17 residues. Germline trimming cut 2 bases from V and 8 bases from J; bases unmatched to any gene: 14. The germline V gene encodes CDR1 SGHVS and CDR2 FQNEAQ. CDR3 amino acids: CASSLWDRGLKGYGYTF. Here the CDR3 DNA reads TGTGCCAGCAGCTTATGGGACAGGGGCCTCAAAGGCTACGGCTACACCTTC. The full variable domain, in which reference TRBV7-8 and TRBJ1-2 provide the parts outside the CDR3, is GAGVSQSPRYKVAKRGQDVALRCDPISGHVSLFWYQQALGQGPEFLTYFQNEAQLDKSGLPSDRFFAERPEGSVSTLKIQRTQQEDSAVYLCASSLWDRGLKGYGYTFGSGTRLTVV.

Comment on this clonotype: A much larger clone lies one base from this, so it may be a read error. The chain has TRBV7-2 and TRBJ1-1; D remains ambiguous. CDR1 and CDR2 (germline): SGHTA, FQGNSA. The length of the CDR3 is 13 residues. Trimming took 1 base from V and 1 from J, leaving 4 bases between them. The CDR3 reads CASSLESNTEAFF. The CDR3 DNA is TGTGCCAGCAGCTTAGAATCGAACACTGAAGCTTTCTTT.

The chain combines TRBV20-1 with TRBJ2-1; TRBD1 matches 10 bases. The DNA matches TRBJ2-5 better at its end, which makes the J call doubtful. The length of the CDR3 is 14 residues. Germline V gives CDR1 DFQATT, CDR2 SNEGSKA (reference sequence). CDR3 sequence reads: CSARKPGQGETQYF. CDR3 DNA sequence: TGCAGTGCCAGAAAACCGGGACAGGGGGAGACCCAGTACTTC.

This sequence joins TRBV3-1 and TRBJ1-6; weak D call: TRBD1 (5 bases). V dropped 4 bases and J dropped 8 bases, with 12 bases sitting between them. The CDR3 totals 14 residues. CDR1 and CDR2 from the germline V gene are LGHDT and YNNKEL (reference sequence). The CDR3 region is CASSPAREDSPLHF. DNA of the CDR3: TGTGCCAGCAGCCCCGCCAGGGAAGATTCACCCCTCCACTTT.

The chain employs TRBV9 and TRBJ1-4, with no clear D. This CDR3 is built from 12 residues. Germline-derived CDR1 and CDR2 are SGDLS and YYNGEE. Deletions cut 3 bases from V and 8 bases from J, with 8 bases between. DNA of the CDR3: TGTGCCAGCAGCGGATTCGGGGAAAAACTGTTTTTT. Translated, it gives CASSGFGEKLFF.

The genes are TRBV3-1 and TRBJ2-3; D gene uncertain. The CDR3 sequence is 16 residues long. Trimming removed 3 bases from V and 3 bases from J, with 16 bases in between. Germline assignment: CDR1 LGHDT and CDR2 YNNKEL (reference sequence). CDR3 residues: CASSHIRAQETDTQYF. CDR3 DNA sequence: TGTGCCAGCAGCCATATCCGGGCCCAAGAGACAGATACGCAGTATTTT.

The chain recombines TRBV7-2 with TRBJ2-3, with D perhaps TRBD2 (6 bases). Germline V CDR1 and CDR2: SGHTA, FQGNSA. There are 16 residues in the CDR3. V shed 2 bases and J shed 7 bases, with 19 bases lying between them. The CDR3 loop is CASSLRGRFGENTQYF. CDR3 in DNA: TGTGCCAGCAGCTTACGAGGGAGGTTCGGAGAAAATACGCAGTATTTT.

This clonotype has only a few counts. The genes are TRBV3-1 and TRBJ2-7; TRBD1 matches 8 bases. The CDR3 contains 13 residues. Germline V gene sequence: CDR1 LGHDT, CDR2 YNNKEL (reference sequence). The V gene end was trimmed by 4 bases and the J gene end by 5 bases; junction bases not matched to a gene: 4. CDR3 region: CASSRNRGNEQYF. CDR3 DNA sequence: TGTGCCAGCAGCCGAAACAGGGGGAACGAGCAGTACTTC.

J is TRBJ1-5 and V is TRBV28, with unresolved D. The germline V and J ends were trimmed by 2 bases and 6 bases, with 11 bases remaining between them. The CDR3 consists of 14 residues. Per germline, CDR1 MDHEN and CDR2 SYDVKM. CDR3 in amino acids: CASSLGSMIQPQHF. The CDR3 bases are TGTGCCAGCAGTTTAGGATCAATGATTCAGCCCCAGCATTTT.

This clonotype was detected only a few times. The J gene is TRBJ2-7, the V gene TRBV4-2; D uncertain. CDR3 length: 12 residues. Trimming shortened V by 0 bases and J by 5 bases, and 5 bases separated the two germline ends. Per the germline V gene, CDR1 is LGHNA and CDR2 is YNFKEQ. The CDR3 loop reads CASSQDANEQYF. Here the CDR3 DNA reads TGTGCCAGCAGCCAAGATGCGAACGAGCAGTACTTC.

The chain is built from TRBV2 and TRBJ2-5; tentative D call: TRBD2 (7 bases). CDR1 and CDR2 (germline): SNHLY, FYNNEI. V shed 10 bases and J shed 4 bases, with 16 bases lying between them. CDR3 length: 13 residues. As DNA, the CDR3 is TGTGCCACCGGGAATAGGGGGGGAGAGACCCAGTACTTC. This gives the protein CATGNRGGETQYF.

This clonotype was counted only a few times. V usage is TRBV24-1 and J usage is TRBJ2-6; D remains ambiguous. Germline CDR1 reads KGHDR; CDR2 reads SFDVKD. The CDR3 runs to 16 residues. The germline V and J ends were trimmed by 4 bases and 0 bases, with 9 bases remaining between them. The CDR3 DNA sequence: TGTGCCACCAGTGACCGGAGCTCCTCTGGGGCCAACGTCCTGACTTTC. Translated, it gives CATSDRSSSGANVLTF.